Presented here are 30 T cell receptor beta chains from one specimen sequenced in a study of OX40 agonist ivuxolimab in advanced cancers. The assay was immunoSEQ multiplex PCR, and TCRdb's table has in-frame clones only and misses some. Of approximately 71,000 clones listed, approximately 94% are singletons. The material was CD4+ or CD8+ T cells sorted from blood, obtained in a trial of the OX40 agonist ivuxolimab. The source is an adult with an advanced solid tumor such as melanoma, head and neck, liver or kidney cancer.

The V and J genes are TRBV5-4 and TRBJ1-6; a possible D gene is TRBD1 (6 bases). The CDR3 covers 16 residues. CDR1 and CDR2 (germline): SGHNT, YYREEE (reference sequence). Trimming stripped 3 bases from V and 6 bases from J, with 16 bases between. The CDR3 here is CASSSGGRGPNSPLHF. CDR3 sequence (DNA): TGTGCCAGCAGCTCAGGCGGCAGGGGCCCTAATTCACCCCTCCACTTT. The full variable domain, completed using reference TRBV5-4 and TRBJ1-6, is ETGVTQSPTHLIKTRGQQVTLRCSSQSGHNTVSWYQQALGQGPQFIFQYYREEENGRGNFPPRFSGLQFPNYSSELNVNALELDDSALYLCASSSGGRGPNSPLHFGNGTRLTVT.

The CDR3 DNA sequence: TGTGCCAGCAGGGGGACAGGGCGGTTTAGCAATCAGCCCCAGCATTTT. Translated, it gives CASRGTGRFSNQPQHF. The gene calls are TRBV28 and TRBJ1-5, with 9 positions matching TRBD1. The trim removed 6 bases at V and 0 bases at J, leaving 6 bases unmatched. Looked up from germline, CDR1 is MDHEN and CDR2 is SYDVKM. The CDR3 loop spans 16 amino acids.

This clone has more than one count but fewer than ten. The gene calls are TRBV11-2 and TRBJ1-6; the D is unclear. The germline V and J ends were trimmed by 0 bases and 0 bases, with 0 bases remaining between them. CDR1 and CDR2 from the germline V gene are SGHAT and FQNNGV. The CDR3 sequence is 14 residues long. The CDR3 reads CASSLDSYNSPLHF. CDR3 bases: TGTGCCAGCAGCTTAGACTCCTATAATTCACCCCTCCACTTT.

The count of this clone is one. The V and J genes are TRBV4-2 and TRBJ2-3; D is unclear. Trimming stripped 0 bases from V and 3 bases from J, with 19 bases between. Germline CDR1 reads LGHNA; CDR2 reads YNFKEQ. The CDR3 has 18 residues. CDR3 loop: CASSQERIMVTDTDTQYF. CDR3 bases: TGTGCCAGCAGCCAAGAAAGGATAATGGTTACAGATACAGATACGCAGTATTTT.

The chain combines TRBV5-8 with TRBJ2-7; no clear D. Germline V gene lookup returns CDR1 SGHTS and CDR2 YDEGEE. Trimming took 2 bases from V and 1 from J, leaving 7 bases between them. The CDR3 is made up of 13 amino acids. DNA for the CDR3: TGTGCCAGCAGCTTTGGTTCGTCCTACGAGCAGTACTTC. It is translated as CASSFGSSYEQYF.

The chain employs TRBV4-1 and TRBJ2-3, with TRBD1 matching over 7 bases. The CDR3 sequence is 16 residues long. V shed 4 bases, J shed 6 bases, and the junction held 13 bases outside the gene matches. Looked up from germline, CDR1 is MGHRA and CDR2 is YSYEKL. CDR3 protein: CASSPTQTGITDTQYF. Here the CDR3 DNA reads TGCGCCAGCAGCCCTACACAGACAGGGATAACCGATACGCAGTATTTT.

This chain connects TRBV7-8 to TRBJ2-2, with D unclear. The CDR3 has 14 amino acids. Germline V gene sequence: CDR1 SGHVS, CDR2 FQNEAQ. Deletions cut 0 bases from V and 3 bases from J, with 5 bases between. Here the CDR3 reads CASSLAGYTGELFF. CDR3 DNA: TGTGCCAGCAGCTTAGCGGGGTACACCGGGGAGCTGTTTTTT.

This clone was detected only once. This chain uses TRBV27 with TRBJ2-3; 9 bases are a match to TRBD1. The V and J ends lost 3 bases and 4 bases, in that order; junction bases with no gene match: 5. The CDR3 extends over 15 amino acids. Germline values: CDR1 MNHEY, CDR2 SMNVEV (reference sequence). The CDR3 loop is CASSFGTGPPDTQYF. The CDR3 DNA is TGTGCCAGCAGTTTCGGGACAGGGCCCCCAGATACGCAGTATTTT.

The chain employs TRBV19 and TRBJ2-7; D possibly corresponds to TRBD1 (5 bases). This CDR3 has 14 amino acids. The germline V gene encodes CDR1 LNHDA and CDR2 SQIVND (reference sequence). Trimming shortened V by 3 bases and J by 2 bases, and 11 bases separated the two germline ends. CDR3 in amino acids: CASSMTARTYEQYF. As DNA, the CDR3 is TGTGCCAGTAGTATGACAGCTAGAACCTACGAGCAGTACTTC.

This chain connects TRBV4-1 to TRBJ1-5; TRBD1 is a possible D gene (5 bases). The germline CDR1 and CDR2 sequences are MGHRA and YSYEKL. The CDR3 length is 13 residues. V lost 4 bases, J lost 5 bases, and 9 bases lay in between. CDR3 loop: CASSPLGHQPQHF. CDR3 DNA sequence: TGCGCCAGCAGCCCACTGGGGCATCAGCCCCAGCATTTT.

The chain employs TRBV27 and TRBJ1-5; D might be TRBD1 (5 bases). The CDR3 sequence is 15 residues long. V dropped 2 bases and J dropped 0 bases, with 8 bases sitting between them. Germline CDR1 MNHEY, CDR2 SMNVEV (reference sequence). The chain's CDR3 is CASSLGGGSNQPQHF. The CDR3 DNA reads TGTGCCAGCAGTTTAGGGGGTGGTAGCAATCAGCCCCAGCATTTT.

The rearrangement uses TRBV28 and TRBJ2-5, with 7 bases lining up with TRBD2. With V trimmed by 8 bases and J by 5 bases, 11 bases remained unmatched. This CDR3 spans 14 amino acids. Germline CDR1 reads MDHEN; CDR2 reads SYDVKM. This CDR3 reads CASQGLGFEETQYF. As DNA, the CDR3 is TGTGCCAGCCAAGGACTAGGTTTTGAGGAGACCCAGTACTTC.

The rearrangement links TRBV7-9 to TRBJ2-5; D may be TRBD1 (5 bases). The CDR3 extends over 14 amino acids. V lost 4 bases and J lost 1, with 10 bases in between. Germline values: CDR1 SEHNR, CDR2 FQNEAQ (reference sequence). The CDR3, as DNA: TGTGCCAGCAGCTCTTCAGGGTTCCAAGAGACCCAGTACTTC. This codes for CASSSSGFQETQYF.

The chain joins TRBV10-3 to TRBJ2-2, with D perhaps matching TRBD1 (5 bases). There are 12 residues in the CDR3. The germline CDR1 and CDR2 sequences are ENHRY and SYGVKD. V lost 10 bases to trimming and J lost 1 base, with 7 bases between them. Written as DNA, the CDR3 is TGTGCCACCGGACAGAACACCGGGGAGCTGTTTTTT. It translates to CATGQNTGELFF.

This chain connects TRBV6-1 to TRBJ2-5; 9 bases are shared with TRBD1. V lost 2 bases and J lost 3; bases outside the gene matches: 16. The V gene's germline CDR1 is MNHNS and CDR2 SASEGT. CDR3 length: 19 amino acids. This CDR3 is CASSERGTHRGRGEETQYF. In nucleotides, the CDR3 is TGTGCCAGCAGTGAAAGGGGAACTCACAGGGGGCGCGGGGAAGAGACCCAGTACTTC.

The chain recombines TRBV21-1 with TRBJ2-5; the listed D gene, TRBD2, was not tested against the DNA. TRBV21-1 is described as a pseudogene. This CDR3 has 15 amino acids. CDR3 residues: CASSKEILEMETQYF. CDR3 nucleotide sequence: TGTGCCAGCAGCAAAGAGATTCTAGAAATGGAGACCCAGTACTTC.

This chain uses TRBV7-6 with TRBJ1-2; D gene ambiguous. Germline V gene sequence: CDR1 SGHVS, CDR2 FNYEAQ. The CDR3 totals 15 residues. Deletions cut 2 bases from V and 4 bases from J, with 14 bases between. The CDR3 sequence: CASSLTGFPVYGYTF. CDR3 DNA sequence: TGTGCCAGCAGCTTAACGGGGTTCCCCGTCTATGGCTACACCTTC.

The chain is built from TRBV4-3 and TRBJ2-7, with TRBD2 identical over 7 bases. Germline V lookup: CDR1 LGHNA, CDR2 YSLEER. The V gene end was trimmed by 0 bases and the J gene end by 2 bases; junction bases not matched to a gene: 7. This CDR3 has 16 amino acids. CDR3 sequence reads: CASSQEGWGGTYEQYF. The CDR3 DNA follows: TGCGCCAGCAGCCAAGAAGGGTGGGGAGGGACCTACGAGCAGTACTTC.

Many counts were recorded for this clone. Other DNA sequences in the same sample also yield this CDR3. The CDR3 region is CASSPHNEQFF. DNA for the CDR3: TGTGCCAGCAGCCCTCACAATGAGCAGTTCTTC. This chain connects TRBV9 to TRBJ2-1; D call uncertain. The CDR3 runs 11 residues. Germline CDR1 is SGDLS and CDR2 is YYNGEE. V lost 4 bases and J 5 bases, leaving 4 bases between the germline ends.

CDR3 coding DNA: TGTGCCAGTAGTGGACAGAGGGGGCCTGAAGCTTTCTTT. Translating gives CASSGQRGPEAFF. The rearrangement uses TRBV19 and TRBJ1-1; 7 bases align to TRBD1. J was trimmed by 6 bases and V by 5 bases; bases with no gene match: 6. Germline V gives CDR1 LNHDA, CDR2 SQIVND (reference sequence). The CDR3 consists of 13 residues. Full variable domain (outside the CDR3, taken from reference TRBV19 and TRBJ1-1): DGGITQSPKYLFRKEGQNVTLSCEQNLNHDAMYWYRQDPGQGLRLIYYSQIVNDFQKGDIAEGYSVSREKKESFPLTVTSAQKNPTAFYLCASSGQRGPEAFFGQGTRLTVV.

A word on this clone: An end of the junction differs from the germline gene, which may be a read error. The chain is built from TRBV30 and TRBJ1-2; possible D gene TRBD1, 6 bases. From germline, CDR1 is GTSNPN and CDR2 SVGIG (reference sequence). The CDR3 covers 11 residues. The CDR3 nucleotides read TGTGCCTGGAGTGTTCGGGGGGGCAAGCGGTTC. Amino acids: CAWSVRGGKRF.

The chain combines TRBV25-1 with TRBJ1-2; no clear D. The germline CDR1 and CDR2 sequences are MGHDK and SYGVNS. Trimming stripped 4 bases from V and 4 bases from J, with 10 bases between. The CDR3 is made up of 13 amino acids. The CDR3 loop is CASSAREAYGYTF. As DNA, the CDR3 is TGTGCCAGCAGTGCAAGGGAGGCCTATGGCTACACCTTC.

The CDR3 protein is CASSLGQGQNTEAFF. The DNA for the CDR3 is TGTGCCAGCAGCCTGGGACAGGGACAGAACACTGAAGCTTTCTTT. The chain combines TRBV7-9 with TRBJ1-1; 9 positions agree with TRBD1. CDR1 is SEHNR and CDR2 is FQNEAQ in the germline V gene (reference sequence). The CDR3 spans 15 residues. The junction had 5 bases not matched to a gene; V was cut back by 5 bases and J by 1 base.

This chain connects TRBV7-3 to TRBJ1-3; unclear D gene. V dropped 2 bases and J dropped 3 bases, with 11 bases sitting between them. Germline-derived CDR1 and CDR2 are SGHTA and FQGTGA. The CDR3 is 15 amino acids. Written as DNA, the CDR3 is TGTGCCAGCAGCTTAGACGGCGCGGGTGGAAACACCATATATTTT. This translates into CASSLDGAGGNTIYF.

The V and J genes are TRBV7-6 and TRBJ2-7; D may correspond to TRBD1 or TRBD2 (6 bases each). The CDR3 has 15 residues. Per germline, CDR1 SGHVS and CDR2 FNYEAQ. Trimming stripped 5 bases from V and 5 bases from J, with 19 bases between. CDR3 region: CASSLWDGGFNEQYF. CDR3 DNA: TGTGCCAGCAGCCTTTGGGACGGGGGCTTCAACGAGCAGTACTTC.

The V and J genes are TRBV11-2 and TRBJ2-7; D possibly corresponds to TRBD1 (5 bases). Trimming took off 5 bases at V and 6 bases at J, with 17 bases between the two ends. Germline V gene data show CDR1 as SGHAT and CDR2 as FQNNGV. This CDR3 comprises 14 residues. The CDR3 loop is CASSPPGRGPEQYF. The CDR3 bases are TGTGCCAGCAGCCCGCCGGGTAGGGGTCCCGAGCAGTACTTC.

The V call is TRBV7-9, the J call TRBJ2-7, with D maybe TRBD2 (5 bases). The CDR3 has 12 amino acids. The V end was cut by 8 bases, the J end by 7 bases, with 15 bases between. CDR1 and CDR2 (germline): SEHNR, FQNEAQ (reference sequence). The CDR3 region is CASQLGNLEQYF. Written as DNA, the CDR3 is TGTGCCAGCCAACTCGGGAATCTGGAGCAGTACTTC.

The chain has TRBV7-2 and TRBJ2-7, with 8 bases that match TRBD2. The CDR3 spans 18 residues. Trimming took 6 bases from V and 0 from J; bases not matched to a gene: 16. Germline lookup yields CDR1 SGHTA and CDR2 FQGNSA. The DNA of the CDR3 is TGTGCCAGCAGACCGGGACTAGACCAAGAGACGCACTCCTACGAGCAGTACTTC. Translated, it gives CASRPGLDQETHSYEQYF.

There are a few counts of this clone. This chain uses TRBV19 with TRBJ1-5; TRBD1 matches at 8 bases. V gave up 3 bases and J gave up 6 bases; unmatched junction bases: 7. Germline CDR1 LNHDA, CDR2 SQIVND (reference sequence). The CDR3 extends over 15 amino acids. CDR3 loop: CASSMTWTGIQPQHF. For the CDR3, the DNA is TGTGCCAGTAGTATGACATGGACAGGGATTCAGCCCCAGCATTTT.

The genes are TRBV27 and TRBJ1-1; D perhaps matches TRBD1 (5 bases). The germline gives CDR1 MNHEY, CDR2 SMNVEV (reference sequence). This CDR3 spans 16 amino acids. V shed 4 bases and J shed 1 base, with 16 bases lying between them. The CDR3 is CASSSTTGRTNTEAFF. CDR3 coding DNA: TGTGCCAGCAGTTCGACGACGGGACGGACGAACACTGAAGCTTTCTTT.